The T cell receptor (beta chain) under discussion was sequenced for a study of T cells in Graves' hyperthyroidism and ophthalmopathy. Study as a whole: At initial diagnosis, before any treatment had begun, peripheral blood was obtained.

Fresh peripheral blood, about 9.3 ml, yielded the PBMCs. TCR beta CDR3 sequences were amplified from RNA transcripts. HTBI primers were employed in a first-round RT-PCR of the TCR CDR3. TCRdb passed the multiplex PCR reads through MiXCR, listing each CDR3 protein once. The sample consists of 300,000 to 450,000 distinct CDR3 sequences, approximately 13% of them appearing once. This clonotype was picked up many times. What it recognizes is unknown. Overall study findings and caveats: Prediction of ophthalmopathy progression came a median roughly 7.1 months pre-onset.

The sequencing input was blood. The receptor was isolated from a man aged 25-45 years with Graves' hyperthyroidism that later progressed to Graves' ophthalmopathy.

The CDR3 region has the DNA TGTGCCAGCACTAGGACAGGGGAAGCCTACGAGCAGTACTTC. Translation gives CASTRTGEAYEQYF. The chain is built from TRBV28 and TRBJ2-7; 9 bases align to TRBD1. The trim removed 7 bases at V and 2 bases at J, leaving 6 bases unmatched. From germline, CDR1 is MDHEN and CDR2 SYDVKM. CDR3 size: 14 residues. Filled out from reference TRBV28 and TRBJ2-7, the complete variable domain reads DVKVTQSSRYLVKRTGEKVFLECVQDMDHENMFWYRQDPGLGLRLIYFSYDVKMKEKGDIPEGYSVSREKKERFSLILESASTNQTSMYLCASTRTGEAYEQYFGPGTRLTVT.